These 10 T cell receptor beta chains were sequenced from one sample in a study of CD8+ T cells in alopecia areata. Treatment described: oral pan-JAK inhibitor, 5-10 mg twice daily. The authors extracted RNA and reverse transcribed it into cDNA as the sequencing template. This table comes from immunoSEQ multiplex PCR, and its TCRdb copy is limited to in-frame clones, with some not included. The sample holds approximately 120,000 clones, over 60% seen once. The sequencing here drew on CD4+ T cells sorted from blood, taken at week 4, from a patient treated with tofacitinib. These receptors were obtained from a human donor with alopecia areata.

The chain carries TRBV9 and TRBJ2-6; 7 positions agree with TRBD1. CDR1 and CDR2 (germline): SGDLS, YYNGEE. The CDR3 has 18 amino acids. V was pared by 3 bases and J by 0 bases, with 9 bases of the junction left unmatched. CDR3 protein: CASSADRVPYSGANVLTF. CDR3 in DNA: TGTGCCAGCAGCGCTGACAGGGTCCCGTACTCTGGGGCCAACGTCCTGACTTTC.

The chain uses TRBV30 and TRBJ2-5; weak D call: TRBD1 (5 bases). V was cut by 4 bases and J by 4 bases, with 10 bases left in between. Germline V gene data show CDR1 as GTSNPN and CDR2 as SVGIG (reference sequence). The CDR3 length is 12 residues. The CDR3 region is CAWKEQGETQYF. CDR3 DNA: TGTGCCTGGAAAGAGCAGGGAGAGACCCAGTACTTC.

The gene calls are TRBV7-9 and TRBJ2-7; 7 bases are shared with TRBD2. Germline values: CDR1 SEHNR, CDR2 FQNEAQ (reference sequence). CDR3 length: 16 residues. Losses at the gene ends were 5 bases for V and 3 bases for J; bases not matched to a gene: 13. This chain's CDR3 is CASSAQGAGTNYEQYF. The CDR3 DNA sequence: TGTGCCAGCAGCGCTCAGGGCGCGGGGACTAACTACGAGCAGTACTTC.

The chain uses TRBV4-2 and TRBJ2-5; 8 positions agree with TRBD2. The CDR3 extends over 16 amino acids. V dropped 0 bases and J dropped 3; count of bases not matched to a gene: 6. Germline V gives CDR1 LGHNA, CDR2 YNFKEQ. This chain's CDR3 is CASSQEARGGKETQYF. DNA for the CDR3: TGTGCCAGCAGCCAAGAGGCTCGGGGGGGGAAAGAGACCCAGTACTTC.

This rearrangement joins TRBV25-1 to TRBJ2-1; 11 nucleotides line up with TRBD2. The CDR3 is 16 amino acids. The J segment lost 7 bases and the V segment lost 4 bases, leaving 9 bases of the junction unmatched. CDR1 MGHDK and CDR2 SYGVNS come from the germline V gene. CDR3 protein: CASSAYSGGVGNEQFF. CDR3 DNA: TGTGCCAGCAGTGCCTATAGCGGGGGGGTCGGAAATGAGCAGTTCTTC.

This chain joins TRBV15 and TRBJ2-5, with D unclear. The CDR3 consists of 15 residues. The germline gives CDR1 LNHNV, CDR2 YYDKDF (reference sequence). Trimming left V 3 bases short and J 0 bases short, with 11 bases between. The CDR3 nucleotides read TGTGCCACCAGCAGTAAGACATCGTACCAAGAGACCCAGTACTTC. Its protein product is CATSSKTSYQETQYF.

This clone has a handful of counts. The genes are TRBV7-2 and TRBJ2-7; 12 bases agree with TRBD2. CDR1 SGHTA and CDR2 FQGNSA come from the germline V gene. This CDR3 region has 15 residues. V lost 5 bases to trimming and J lost 2 bases; unmatched junction nucleotides: 4. The DNA for the CDR3 is TGTGCCAGCAGCCGAGGACTAGCGGGAACCTACGAGCAGTACTTC. This sequence encodes CASSRGLAGTYEQYF.

In its sample, this clone was seen once. V and J are TRBV10-3 and TRBJ2-5; 14 nucleotides line up with TRBD2. CDR3 length: 14 amino acids. J lost 2 bases, V lost 10 bases, and 3 bases had no gene match. Per the germline V gene, CDR1 is ENHRY and CDR2 is SYGVKD. The CDR3 DNA follows: TGTGCCACCGGACTAGCGGGGGGACAAGAGACCCAGTACTTC. It codes for CATGLAGGQETQYF.

The V gene is TRBV28, the J gene TRBJ1-2; D unclear. The V and J ends lost 0 bases and 3 bases respectively, with 5 bases between them. This CDR3 region has 13 residues. Germline V gives CDR1 MDHEN, CDR2 SYDVKM. The CDR3 loop is CASSLWQDYGYTF. CDR3 nucleotide sequence: TGTGCCAGCAGTTTATGGCAGGACTATGGCTACACCTTC.

V and J are TRBV29-1 and TRBJ2-1; 8 positions agree with TRBD2. The junction had 3 bases not matched to a gene; V was cut back by 6 bases and J by 2 bases. The germline V gene has CDR1 SQVTM and CDR2 ANQGSEA. This CDR3 has 13 residues. CDR3 loop: CSVRGGAYNEQFF. The CDR3 DNA reads TGCAGCGTACGGGGGGGCGCCTACAATGAGCAGTTCTTC.